These T cell receptor beta chains were read from a single sample in a study of blood T cell repertoires in COVID-19. Only in-frame clones appear in the TCRdb table, and some are missing; sequencing was by immunoSEQ multiplex PCR. The table lists approximately 150,000 clones, about nine tenths of them singletons. Material for sequencing was peripheral blood. All receptors come from a woman in her seventies with acute or convalescent COVID-19. Both conserved end residues are part of each CDR3. The order of the fields is V gene, clone size, J gene, D gene, CDR3 DNA, CDR3 protein. A D gene is named only where the DNA matches it firmly. A row's size may be missing; if present it is once, few, many or a size class.

TRBV6-2/TRBV6-3	NA	TRBJ2-3	TRBD1	TGTGCCAGCAGCCTCGGACAGGGGAGCACAGATACGCAGTATTTT	CASSLGQGSTDTQYF
TRBV15	NA	TRBJ2-5	NA	TGTGCCACCAGCAGAGAGGGTACAGGGTTTGGCAAGACCCAGTACTTC	CATSREGTGFGKTQYF
TRBV9	NA	TRBJ2-3	TRBD2	TGTGCCAGCAGCCCGACTAGCGGGGAACTAGATACGCAGTATTTT	CASSPTSGELDTQYF
TRBV30	NA	TRBJ2-2	NA	TGTGCCTGGAGATACCGGGTGGTAGATACCGGGGAGCTGTTTTTT	CAWRYRVVDTGELFF
TRBV6-7	NA	TRBJ2-7	NA	TGTGCCAGCAGTTACGTACCTCTTGGGGGCCTCTACGAGCAGTACTTC	CASSYVPLGGLYEQYF
TRBV7-2	NA	TRBJ2-6	TRBD1	TGTGCCAGCAGCCGGGGACAGTCGGGGGCCAACGTCCTGACTTTC	CASSRGQSGANVLTF
TRBV6-5	NA	TRBJ2-7	NA	TGTGCCAGCAGCCTCAAACTAGGGAGGGAGCAGTACTTC	CASSLKLGREQYF
TRBV7-2	NA	TRBJ1-5	NA	TGTGCCAGCAGCCGGGAAAGCAATCAGCCCCAGCATTTT	CASSRESNQPQHF
TRBV3-1/TRBV3-2	NA	TRBJ1-2	TRBD1	TGTGCCAGCAGCCAAGACAGACAGGGATATGGCTACACCTTC	CASSQDRQGYGYTF
TRBV9	once	TRBJ1-1	NA	TGTGCCAGCAGCGTGGGGGCGGGGGACACTGAAGCTTTCTTT	CASSVGAGDTEAFF
TRBV29-1	NA	TRBJ2-2	NA	TGCAGCGTTGAGGGCCACCGCGGGGAGCTGTTTTTT	CSVEGHRGELFF
TRBV7-2	NA	TRBJ1-5	NA	TGTGCCAGCAGCGTCGCACAGGGTCGGGGCAATCAGCCCCAGCATTTT	CASSVAQGRGNQPQHF
TRBV6-5	NA	TRBJ1-3	NA	TGTGCCAGCAGTTACGACCCTAAGTTAGCAGGAAACACCATATATTTT	CASSYDPKLAGNTIYF
TRBV7-6	NA	TRBJ1-3	TRBD1	TGTGCCAGCAGCCCTAAAGGACAGGTTGACTCTGGAAACACCATATATTTT	CASSPKGQVDSGNTIYF
TRBV2	NA	TRBJ2-2	NA	TGTGCCAGCAGGTCAGGGGCGACCGGGGAGCTGTTTTTT	CASRSGATGELFF
TRBV27	NA	TRBJ2-3	TRBD2	TGTGCCAGCAGTCCTTTGACTAGCGGGAGTAGGAGAGGTGGCACAGATACGCAGTATTTT	CASSPLTSGSRRGGTDTQYF
TRBV27	NA	TRBJ1-1	NA	TGTGCCAGCAGTTTGTCGGGGATGAACACTGAAGCTTTCTTT	CASSLSGMNTEAFF
TRBV19	NA	TRBJ2-6	NA	TGTGCCAGTAGTATAGGTACACAGTCGAGCTCTGGGGCCAACGTCCTGACTTTC	CASSIGTQSSSGANVLTF
TRBV6-5	NA	TRBJ1-1	NA	TGTGCCAGCAGTTACGGCCAGATGAACACTGAAGCTTTCTTT	CASSYGQMNTEAFF
TRBV5-1	NA	TRBJ1-1	TRBD1	TGCGCCAGCATTGGGGACAGGGCTGGTTCGTACACTGAAGCTTTCTTT	CASIGDRAGSYTEAFF
TRBV7-9	NA	TRBJ2-4	TRBD2	TGTGCCAGCAGCCGGACTAGCGGGGGGATAAACATTCAGTACTTC	CASSRTSGGINIQYF
TRBV18	once	TRBJ1-4	NA	TGTGCCAGCTCACCGACAGCAACTAATGAAAAACTGTTTTTT	CASSPTATNEKLFF
TRBV28	NA	TRBJ2-7	NA	TGTGCCAGCAGCTTGGACAGAATTTCCTACGAGCAGTACTTC	CASSLDRISYEQYF
TRBV6-5	once	TRBJ1-6	NA	TGTGCCAGCAAACTATCCGGCTCTAATTCACCCCTCCACTTT	CASKLSGSNSPLHF
TRBV27	NA	TRBJ2-2	TRBD2	TGTGCCAGCAGTCGCAGCGGGCTAGCGGGAAGCACCGGGGAGCTGTTTTTT	CASSRSGLAGSTGELFF
TRBV5-1	NA	TRBJ1-1	TRBD1	TGCGCCAGCAGCTTGGAGGGACAGGGGCTCACTGAAGCTTTCTTT	CASSLEGQGLTEAFF
TRBV5-5	few	TRBJ2-4	TRBD1	TGTGCCAGCAGCCCGGGGACAGGGCGCACCGGGGCGGCCAAAAACATTCAGTACTTC	CASSPGTGRTGAAKNIQYF
TRBV12-3/TRBV12-4	once	TRBJ1-3	NA	TGTGCCAGCAGTGCACGGTACGGAAACACCATATATTTT	CASSARYGNTIYF
TRBV29-1	NA	TRBJ1-2	NA	TGCAGCGTTGAGGGTCGGCTGGCGGGGTACTATGGCTACACCTTC	CSVEGRLAGYYGYTF
TRBV15	NA	TRBJ1-6	NA	TGTGCCACCAGCAGAGATGGCAGGGGATATAATTCACCCCTCCACTTT	CATSRDGRGYNSPLHF
TRBV20-1	few	TRBJ1-2	NA	TGCAGGGGGCAGGTGGGGTTAGGCTACACCTTC	CRGQVGLGYTF
TRBV25-1	NA	TRBJ2-7	TRBD1	TGTGCCAGCAGGCCGACAGGGAAATACGAGCAGTACTTC	CASRPTGKYEQYF
TRBV5-8	NA	TRBJ2-1	TRBD2	TGTGCCAGCAGCTTGGTCGTTGGTAGCGGGATTTACAATGAGCAGTTCTTC	CASSLVVGSGIYNEQFF
TRBV9	NA	TRBJ2-6	NA	TGTGCCAGCAGCGTCCGGTACTCTGGGGCCAACGTCCTGACTTTC	CASSVRYSGANVLTF
TRBV18	NA	TRBJ2-1	TRBD1	TGTGCCAGCTCACTAGGGACAGGCTCCTACAATGAGCAGTTCTTC	CASSLGTGSYNEQFF
TRBV5-4	NA	TRBJ2-7	TRBD2	TGTGCCAGCAGTACAATCGGGGGGAGCACCTACGAGCAGTACTTC	CASSTIGGSTYEQYF
TRBV27	NA	TRBJ2-5	TRBD1	TGTGCCAGCGGGACAGGACAAGAGACCCAGTACTTC	CASGTGQETQYF
TRBV19	NA	TRBJ1-5	NA	TGTGCCAGTAGTACAGGAATTATAAATCAGCCCCAGCATTTT	CASSTGIINQPQHF
TRBV2	NA	TRBJ2-7	NA	TGTGCCAGCAGTGAGTTTGTCAGTCCCTACGAGCAGTACTTC	CASSEFVSPYEQYF
TRBV30	NA	TRBJ1-3	NA	TGTGCCTGGAGTGTTAGAGGGATTGGAAACACCATATATTTT	CAWSVRGIGNTIYF
TRBV19	NA	TRBJ2-1	TRBD2	TGTGCCAGTAGTATCCTGGCGGGAGATAATGAGCAGTTCTTC	CASSILAGDNEQFF
TRBV5-3	NA	TRBJ2-7	TRBD2	TGTGCCAGAAGCTCAATTTCAAGACTAGCGGGTGTTTACGAGCAGTACTTC	CARSSISRLAGVYEQYF
TRBV23-1	NA	TRBJ2-7	NA	TGCGCCAGCAGTCAATCGGGGCGCAGGGAGTACTTC	CASSQSGRREYF
TRBV10-3	NA	TRBJ2-2	TRBD1	TGTGCCATCACAAGACAGGGAGACACCGGGGAGCTGTTTTTT	CAITRQGDTGELFF
TRBV30	NA	TRBJ2-5	TRBD2	TGTGCCTGGAGTGGGGAGACTAGCGGCCAAGAGACCCAGTACTTC	CAWSGETSGQETQYF
TRBV9	NA	TRBJ2-1	TRBD2	TGTGCCAGCAGCGTAGCATGGCTAGCGGGCAATGAGCAGTTCTTC	CASSVAWLAGNEQFF
TRBV5-6	once	TRBJ2-2	TRBD2	TGTGCCAGCAGCTCCGATTTGGCTAGCGGGAGGGTGGCCGGGGAGCTGTTTTTT	CASSSDLASGRVAGELFF
TRBV6-5	NA	TRBJ1-4	TRBD1	TGTGCCAGCAACCCGGGACAGGGGGCTGAAAAACTGTTTTTT	CASNPGQGAEKLFF
TRBV7-2	NA	TRBJ2-3	TRBD2	TGTGCCAGCAGCCGGAAGGGACTAGCGGGAATCACAGATACGCAGTATTTT	CASSRKGLAGITDTQYF
TRBV5-1	few	TRBJ1-1	NA	TGCGCCAGCAGCGGAACCGAGGGCACTGAAGCTTTCTTT	CASSGTEGTEAFF